This TCR beta chain is from a study of T-cell reconstitution after alpha-beta-depleted transplantation in children. It was with unique molecular identifiers that the TCRbeta library was prepared. One entry per CDR3 protein, called by TCRdb with MiXCR from the PCR reads. The table has 150,000 to 250,000 distinct CDR3 sequences, about 15% seen once. CDR3 length: 14 amino acids. With 6 bases clipped from V and 7 bases from J, the junction kept 6 bases outside the gene matches. Germline V gene data show CDR1 as ENHRY and CDR2 as SYGVKD. The clonotype was recovered from a human donor who donated a stem cell graft to a child with acute lymphoblastic leukemia. The sample here was PBMCs from the stem cell graft donor, taken from the stem cell graft. The V gene is TRBV10-3, the J gene TRBJ2-1; TRBD2 aligns across 10 bases. The DNA of the CDR3 is TGTGCCATCAGCCAGCGGGAGGGCCCGAATGAGCAGTTCTTC. Its protein is CAISQREGPNEQFF.